This is a list of T cell receptor beta chains from one sample in a study of cytomegalovirus exposure and HLA in healthy donors. Libraries were prepared by immunoSEQ multiplex PCR; TCRdb keeps only in-frame clonotypes and omits some of them. The sample has 200,000 to 250,000 clones, about 90% seen once. The sequenced sample consisted of PBMCs. These receptors all come from a man aged 18 to 30 in good health and CMV-seropositive. CDR3s include the opening cysteine and the closing phenylalanine or tryptophan. The order of the fields is D gene, CDR3 length, V gene, clone size, J gene, CDR3 DNA, CDR3 protein. The D gene is left open where the match is weak. Rows may omit the clone size; those that give it use once, few, many or a size class.

D: TRBD2; length: 15; V: TRBV28; size: .; J: TRBJ2-6; DNA: TGTGCCAGCGGTCTGGGGGGGGCTGGGGCCAACGTCCTGACTTTC; CDR3: CASGLGGAGANVLTF
D: .; length: 12; V: TRBV9; size: .; J: TRBJ2-3; DNA: TGTGCCAGCAGCGACAGCACAGATACGCAGTATTTT; CDR3: CASSDSTDTQYF
D: TRBD1; length: 11; V: TRBV6-6; size: .; J: TRBJ2-7; DNA: TGTGCCAGCACAGGGGGCGACGAGCAGTACTTC; CDR3: CASTGGDEQYF
D: .; length: 15; V: TRBV7-3; size: few; J: TRBJ2-1; DNA: TGTGCCAGCAGCTTAATCGGTCGGGAGTACAATGAGCAGTTCTTC; CDR3: CASSLIGREYNEQFF
D: .; length: 17; V: TRBV27; size: .; J: TRBJ1-1; DNA: TGTGCCAGCAGTTTATGGTTGGGCAGGGCAGGGGTCACTGAAGCTTTCTTT; CDR3: CASSLWLGRAGVTEAFF
D: TRBD2; length: 17; V: TRBV5-1; size: .; J: TRBJ2-2; DNA: TGCGCCAGCAGCTTGGGAGGGACTAGCCGGAACACCGGGGAGCTGTTTTTT; CDR3: CASSLGGTSRNTGELFF
D: .; length: 14; V: TRBV7-8; size: .; J: TRBJ2-7; DNA: TGTGCCAGCAGCTTACGAGGGACTGCCTACGAGCAGTACTTC; CDR3: CASSLRGTAYEQYF
D: .; length: 14; V: TRBV4-3; size: .; J: TRBJ2-1; DNA: TGCGCCAGCAGCCACACATACTCAGGGCATGAGCAGTTCTTC; CDR3: CASSHTYSGHEQFF
D: .; length: 12; V: TRBV6-1; size: .; J: TRBJ2-7; DNA: TGTGCCAGCAGTCACAGGGTCTACGAGCAGTACTTC; CDR3: CASSHRVYEQYF
D: .; length: 12; V: TRBV10-3; size: .; J: TRBJ1-2; DNA: TGTGCCATCAGTGAGTCCCTAAATGGCTACACCTTC; CDR3: CAISESLNGYTF
D: .; length: 14; V: TRBV12-5; size: .; J: TRBJ1-1; DNA: TGTGCTAGTGGTTCGGGAGTAGGCGGCACTGAAGCTTTCTTT; CDR3: CASGSGVGGTEAFF
D: TRBD2; length: 14; V: TRBV6-6; size: .; J: TRBJ2-7; DNA: TGTGCCAGCAGTCTCCAGCGGGAGGCAGGAGAGCAGTACTTC; CDR3: CASSLQREAGEQYF
D: .; length: 15; V: TRBV4-1; size: .; J: TRBJ1-5; DNA: TGCGCCAGCAGCCTGATGGCGGATAGCAATCAGCCCCAGCATTTT; CDR3: CASSLMADSNQPQHF
D: .; length: 20; V: TRBV2; size: .; J: TRBJ2-1; DNA: TGTGCCAGCAGCACCACCGGGACAGGGGTTAGTAGCGGGAGTCGGGATGAGCAGTTCTTC; CDR3: CASSTTGTGVSSGSRDEQFF
D: .; length: 14; V: TRBV29-1; size: .; J: TRBJ1-2; DNA: TGCAGCGGGAAGACAGCTTCCCCTAACTATGGCTACACCTTC; CDR3: CSGKTASPNYGYTF
D: .; length: 12; V: TRBV5-6; size: once; J: TRBJ1-5; DNA: TGTGCCAGCAGCTTGGGCAATCAGCCCCAGCATTTT; CDR3: CASSLGNQPQHF
D: .; length: 13; V: TRBV4-3; size: .; J: TRBJ2-1; DNA: TGCGCCAGCAGCCCCGAAGGGGCTAATGAGCAGTTCTTC; CDR3: CASSPEGANEQFF
D: .; length: 13; V: TRBV5-1; size: .; J: TRBJ1-1; DNA: TGCGCCAGCAGCTCGGGGGCGCAAACTGAAGCTTTCTTT; CDR3: CASSSGAQTEAFF
D: .; length: 16; V: TRBV2; size: .; J: TRBJ2-2; DNA: TGTGCCAGCAGTGGGACACCCTTATGGGAGTCCGGGGAGCTGTTTTTT; CDR3: CASSGTPLWESGELFF
D: TRBD2; length: 15; V: TRBV7-2; size: .; J: TRBJ2-7; DNA: TGTGCCAGCAGCTTCCCGGCTAGCGGTTCCGGGGAGCAGTACTTC; CDR3: CASSFPASGSGEQYF
D: TRBD1; length: 13; V: TRBV6-5; size: .; J: TRBJ1-2; DNA: TGTGCCAGCAGTTCCAGGACAGGGGTCGGCTACACCTTC; CDR3: CASSSRTGVGYTF
D: TRBD1; length: 13; V: TRBV7-7; size: .; J: TRBJ2-5; DNA: TGTGCCAGCAGTCAGGACAGGGGAGAGACCCAGTACTTC; CDR3: CASSQDRGETQYF